The 32 T cell receptor beta chains presented below share a single source sample, sequenced in a study of cytomegalovirus exposure and HLA in healthy donors. Assay used: immunoSEQ multiplex PCR; TCRdb lists only in-frame clones, some missing. The sample has 250,000 to 400,000 clones, roughly 86% seen once. Specimen: PBMCs. These receptors came from a man aged 30 to 45 in good health and CMV-seronegative.

The chain is built from TRBV7-6 and TRBJ1-1; 8 nucleotides agree with TRBD1. There are 15 residues in the CDR3. Trimming removed 5 bases from V and 0 bases from J; junction bases left unmatched: 5. Per germline, CDR1 SGHVS and CDR2 FNYEAQ. This CDR3 reads CASSVQGDMNTEAFF. As DNA, the CDR3 is TGTGCCAGCAGCGTACAGGGGGACATGAACACTGAAGCTTTCTTT.

V usage is TRBV5-1 and J usage is TRBJ1-6; 9 bases fit TRBD1. The CDR3 runs to 14 residues. Per the germline V gene, CDR1 is SGHRS and CDR2 is YFSETQ. Germline trimming cut 4 bases from V and 7 bases from J; bases unmatched to any gene: 3. The CDR3 bases are TGCGCCAGCAGCACCGGGACAGGGAATTCACCCCTCCACTTT. Translation gives CASSTGTGNSPLHF.

This sequence joins TRBV5-1 and TRBJ1-1; D perhaps matches TRBD1 (5 bases). Germline V CDR1 and CDR2: SGHRS, YFSETQ. The CDR3 has 14 residues. Trimming shortened V by 4 bases and J by 5 bases, and 15 bases separated the two germline ends. The CDR3 bases are TGCGCCAGCAGCGGACCCAGGGAGGGGACTGAAGCTTTCTTT. Its protein is CASSGPREGTEAFF.

The chain employs TRBV5-4 and TRBJ1-1, with a tentative D call TRBD1 (6 bases). Germline-derived CDR1 and CDR2 are SGHNT and YYREEE (reference sequence). The V end was cut by 4 bases, the J end by 5 bases, with 21 bases between. This CDR3 is 16 amino acids long. CDR3 coding DNA: TGTGCCAGCAGCCCGGGGAAACAGGGCAAGCGGACTGAAGCTTTCTTT. Encoded protein: CASSPGKQGKRTEAFF.

The chain recombines TRBV7-9 with TRBJ2-2; tentatively, D is TRBD1 (6 bases). Germline V gives CDR1 SEHNR, CDR2 FQNEAQ (reference sequence). Trimming took 3 bases from V and 0 from J, leaving 11 bases between them. This CDR3 region has 16 residues. The CDR3 protein is CASSFQGTTNTGELFF. The CDR3 DNA is TGTGCCAGCAGCTTCCAGGGGACAACGAACACCGGGGAGCTGTTTTTT. Combining the CDR3 with reference TRBV7-9 and TRBJ2-2 gives the whole variable domain DTGVSQNPRHKITKRGQNVTFRCDPISEHNRLYWYRQTLGQGPEFLTYFQNEAQLEKSRLLSDRFSAERPKGSFSTLEIQRTEQGDSAMYLCASSFQGTTNTGELFFGEGSRLTVL.

This chain uses TRBV5-6 with TRBJ2-1; 11 bases fit TRBD2. There are 16 residues in the CDR3. V lost 5 bases and J lost 0; bases outside the gene matches: 4. CDR1 is SGHDT, CDR2 YYEEEE, per germline. This chain's CDR3 is CASRRLAGFSYNEQFF. CDR3 DNA sequence: TGTGCCAGCAGACGACTAGCGGGGTTCTCCTACAATGAGCAGTTCTTC.

The J gene is TRBJ2-2, the V gene TRBV7-9; 8 bases line up with TRBD1. V was clipped by 2 bases and J by 16 bases; unmatched bases: 6. CDR3 length equals 12 residues. The germline V gene encodes CDR1 SEHNR and CDR2 FQNEAQ (reference sequence). CDR3 coding DNA: TGTGCCAGCAGCTTAATGGACAGGGAACCGTTTTTT. Its translation is CASSLMDREPFF.

The chain combines TRBV12-5 with TRBJ1-4; the match to TRBD1 covers 9 bases. CDR1 LGHNT and CDR2 FRNRAP come from the germline V gene. V was pared by 6 bases and J by 7 bases, with 9 bases of the junction left unmatched. CDR3 length: 15 residues. The CDR3 region has the DNA TGTGCTAGTGGCCGTGGGACAGGGAGAAGTGAAAAACTGTTTTTT. Its translation is CASGRGTGRSEKLFF.

The chain carries TRBV5-6 and TRBJ2-3; TRBD1 matches 8 bases. V was clipped by 3 bases and J by 0 bases; unmatched bases: 3. The germline gives CDR1 SGHDT, CDR2 YYEEEE. This CDR3 is 15 amino acids long. The CDR3 sequence is CASSWGTGSTDTQYF. CDR3 bases: TGTGCCAGCAGCTGGGGGACAGGCAGCACAGATACGCAGTATTTT.

This clone was detected only once. The DNA of the CDR3 is TGCGCCAGCAGCCAGGGTCCCGGCGGGAAGGATAGCGGGGAGCTGTTTTTT. It yields the protein CASSQGPGGKDSGELFF. This chain links TRBV4-3 with TRBJ2-2, with D possibly TRBD2 on 6 matching bases. The germline V gene has CDR1 LGHNA and CDR2 YSLEER. V lost 3 bases and J 7 bases, leaving 21 bases between the germline ends. This CDR3 is built from 17 residues.

The V call is TRBV6-1, the J call TRBJ1-2; the D is unclear. CDR3 length: 13 amino acids. V was pared by 4 bases and J by 2 bases, with 8 bases between. Germline CDR1 MNHNS, CDR2 SASEGT. DNA of the CDR3: TGTGCCAGCAGTGTTGGCGGAAACTATGGCTACACCTTC. Its protein is CASSVGGNYGYTF.

This chain connects TRBV18 to TRBJ1-5; tentative D call: TRBD1 (6 bases). From germline, CDR1 is KGHSH and CDR2 LQKENI. CDR3 size: 16 residues. The V end was cut by 6 bases, the J end by 4 bases, with 19 bases between. CDR3 residues: CASSLTITQGNQPQHF. The DNA for the CDR3 is TGTGCCAGCTCCCTCACGATTACACAGGGAAATCAGCCCCAGCATTTT.

With respect to this clone: A much larger clone lies a single base off, so this may be a read error. Other DNA sequences of this sample code for an identical CDR3. V usage is TRBV7-9 and J usage is TRBJ2-7; 7 nucleotides agree with TRBD1. This CDR3 contains 13 residues. J was trimmed by 3 bases and V by 3 bases; bases with no gene match: 2. The V gene's germline CDR1 is SEHNR and CDR2 FQNEAQ (reference sequence). CDR3 protein: CASSFGQVYEQYF. The CDR3 region has the DNA TGTGCCAGCAGCTTCGGACAGGTCTACGAGCAGTACTTC.

The V and J genes are TRBV4-2 and TRBJ1-5, with D uncertain. This CDR3 has 15 residues. V lost 1 base to trimming and J lost 3 bases, with 10 bases between them. Germline lookup yields CDR1 LGHNA and CDR2 YNFKEQ. The CDR3 DNA reads as TGTGCCAGCAGCCAAGGCTCGGGGAACAATCAGCCCCAGCATTTT. It encodes CASSQGSGNNQPQHF.

The rearrangement joins TRBV11-2 to TRBJ1-1, with D perhaps TRBD1 (6 bases). Germline V gene sequence: CDR1 SGHAT, CDR2 FQNNGV. V was pared by 7 bases and J by 6 bases, with 21 bases between. The CDR3 has 15 residues. CDR3 nucleotides: TGTGCCAGCAATATGGATGTACAGGGACGCGCTGAAGCTTTCTTT. Translated, it gives CASNMDVQGRAEAFF. Drawing the rest from reference TRBV11-2 and TRBJ1-1, the complete variable domain is EAGVAQSPRYKIIEKRQSVAFWCNPISGHATLYWYQQILGQGPKLLIQFQNNGVVDDSQLPKDRFSAERLKGVDSTLKIQPAKLEDSAVYLCASNMDVQGRAEAFFGQGTRLTVV.

Written as DNA, the CDR3 is TGTGCCAGCAGCTTTCGGACAGGGAGTTTCCAAGAGACCCAGTACTTC. This gives the protein CASSFRTGSFQETQYF. The chain recombines TRBV7-9 with TRBJ2-5, with 8 bases aligning to TRBD1. The CDR3 is 16 residues long. Losses at the gene ends were 3 bases for V and 1 base for J; bases not matched to a gene: 7. From germline, CDR1 is SEHNR and CDR2 FQNEAQ (reference sequence).

The V call is TRBV2, the J call TRBJ1-2; D not certain. V was pared by 6 bases and J by 7 bases, with 12 bases between. The CDR3 is made up of 12 amino acids. Germline CDR1 is SNHLY and CDR2 is FYNNEI. This chain's CDR3 is CASRVGTSGYTF. The CDR3 region has the DNA TGTGCCAGCAGGGTCGGTACGAGTGGCTACACCTTC.

The chain carries TRBV30 and TRBJ2-7; TRBD1 aligns across 7 bases. With V trimmed by 0 bases and J by 3 bases, 5 bases remained unmatched. The CDR3 totals 14 residues. The germline V gene has CDR1 GTSNPN and CDR2 SVGIG (reference sequence). The CDR3 nucleotides are TGTGCCTGGAGTGTCAGGACAGGTTTCTACGAGCAGTACTTC. This codes for CAWSVRTGFYEQYF.

CDR3 sequence (DNA): TGTGCCAGCTTGGACCTAGCGGGGGTATCTCAGTACTTC. Residues: CASLDLAGVSQYF. V is TRBV2 and J is TRBJ2-5, with 10 bases identical to TRBD2. The V gene's germline CDR1 is SNHLY and CDR2 FYNNEI. With 8 bases clipped from V and 11 bases from J, the junction kept 11 bases outside the gene matches. The CDR3 is 13 amino acids.

This chain uses TRBV5-4 with TRBJ1-4; D gene unclear. V was pared by 0 bases and J by 7 bases, with 10 bases between. From germline, CDR1 is SGHNT and CDR2 YYREEE (reference sequence). The CDR3 totals 14 residues. The CDR3 protein is CASSLAGGSEKLFF. The CDR3 coding sequence is TGTGCCAGCAGCTTGGCCGGCGGGAGTGAAAAACTGTTTTTT.

V usage is TRBV7-9 and J usage is TRBJ2-7; TRBD1 might be the D (5 bases). CDR1 SEHNR and CDR2 FQNEAQ come from the germline V gene (reference sequence). V lost 1 base and J lost 1, with 11 bases in between. There are 15 residues in the CDR3. CDR3 nucleotides: TGTGCCAGCAGCTTAGGGACACTAATATCCTACGAGCAGTACTTC. Translating gives CASSLGTLISYEQYF.

The chain recombines TRBV29-1 with TRBJ2-7; 10 bases line up with TRBD1. Germline trimming cut 0 bases from V and 6 bases from J; bases unmatched to any gene: 5. The length of the CDR3 is 14 residues. In germline, CDR1 is SQVTM, CDR2 ANQGSEA. CDR3 loop: CSVEDRGTGVEQYF. CDR3 nucleotides: TGCAGCGTTGAAGATCGAGGGACAGGGGTCGAGCAGTACTTC.

The chain is built from TRBV27 and TRBJ1-1, with D uncertain. Germline assignment: CDR1 MNHEY and CDR2 SMNVEV (reference sequence). Trimming pared 4 bases from V and 4 bases from J, leaving 13 bases between. The CDR3 consists of 14 residues. In DNA form, the CDR3 reads TGTGCCAGCAGTTCGACATGGCCCCCCACTGAAGCTTTCTTT. Translation: CASSSTWPPTEAFF.

CDR3 nucleotide sequence: TGCGCCAGCAGCCTGATCCCTACGACAGGGGCGAGCACCGGGGAGCTGTTTTTT. Its protein is CASSLIPTTGASTGELFF. The V gene is TRBV5-1, the J gene TRBJ2-2, with TRBD1 matching 8 bases. With 4 bases clipped from V and 4 bases from J, the junction kept 15 bases outside the gene matches. This CDR3 contains 18 residues. CDR1 is SGHRS, CDR2 YFSETQ, per germline. The entire variable domain, with the rest obtained from reference TRBV5-1 and TRBJ2-2, is as follows: KAGVTQTPRYLIKTRGQQVTLSCSPISGHRSVSWYQQTPGQGLQFLFEYFSETQRNKGNFPGRFSGRQFSNSRSEMNVSTLELGDSALYLCASSLIPTTGASTGELFFGEGSRLTVL.

This sequence joins TRBV19 and TRBJ1-6; 9 positions match TRBD1. Germline CDR1 LNHDA, CDR2 SQIVND (reference sequence). V lost 5 bases to trimming and J lost 7 bases; unmatched junction nucleotides: 6. This CDR3 spans 15 amino acids. CDR3 in DNA: TGTGCCAGTAGTCAACGGACAGGGGAGAATTCACCCCTCCACTTT. This codes for CASSQRTGENSPLHF.

The J gene is TRBJ1-1, the V gene TRBV7-7, with 7 nucleotides matching TRBD1. Germline values: CDR1 SSHAT, CDR2 FNYEAQ (reference sequence). The CDR3 contains 16 residues. After removal of 2 bases from V and 5 bases from J, the junction contained 11 bases not matched to a gene. In nucleotides, the CDR3 is TGTGCCAGCAGCTTACAACCGGGGACAGCTCTTACTGAAGCTTTCTTT. Its protein product is CASSLQPGTALTEAFF.

The table lists this clone with a few counts. V is TRBV7-2 and J is TRBJ2-3; D is possibly TRBD1 (6 bases). V was shortened by 4 bases and J by 0 bases, with 11 bases between the two germline ends. Germline CDR1 reads SGHTA; CDR2 reads FQGNSA. The CDR3 is 15 residues long. As DNA, the CDR3 is TGTGCCAGCAGCTCGTCAGGGGTGAGCACAGATACGCAGTATTTT. Amino acids: CASSSSGVSTDTQYF.

This chain links TRBV13 with TRBJ1-6; 8 bases fit TRBD1. The CDR3 sequence is 18 residues long. Trimming took 5 bases from V and 0 from J; bases not matched to a gene: 9. Germline V gene sequence: CDR1 PRHDT, CDR2 FYEKMQ (reference sequence). CDR3 in amino acids: CASSTGTGQSSYNSPLHF. The CDR3 DNA sequence: TGTGCCAGCAGCACAGGGACAGGACAGAGCTCCTATAATTCACCCCTCCACTTT. Full variable domain (rest looked up from reference TRBV13 and TRBJ1-6): AAGVIQSPRHLIKEKRETATLKCYPIPRHDTVYWYQQGPGQDPQFLISFYEKMQSDKGSIPDRFSAQQFSDYHSELNMSSLELGDSALYFCASSTGTGQSSYNSPLHFGNGTRLTVT.

The CDR3 region has the DNA TGCGCCAGCAGCTTGTCTTCCGGGACAGGGGATTACGAGCAGTACTTC. Residues: CASSLSSGTGDYEQYF. J is TRBJ2-7 and V is TRBV5-1; 10 bases match TRBD1. Germline trimming cut 1 base from V and 4 bases from J; bases unmatched to any gene: 8. Germline CDR1 SGHRS, CDR2 YFSETQ. The CDR3 is 16 residues long.

The rearrangement joins TRBV7-2 to TRBJ1-1; D possibly corresponds to TRBD1 (5 bases). This CDR3 is built from 13 residues. V was shortened by 5 bases and J by 11 bases, with 18 bases between the two germline ends. From germline, CDR1 is SGHTA and CDR2 FQGNSA. In DNA, the CDR3 is TGTGCCAGCAGCCGCAATTCAGGGATGTACGCTTTCTTT. Its translation is CASSRNSGMYAFF.

The chain recombines TRBV27 with TRBJ1-6; 8 bases align to TRBD1. From germline, CDR1 is MNHEY and CDR2 SMNVEV (reference sequence). The CDR3 runs to 16 residues. The V and J ends lost 5 bases and 9 bases, in that order; junction bases with no gene match: 12. CDR3 bases: TGTGCCAGCAGTGCCTCAGGGGGCCGAAGCATTTCACCCCTCCACTTT. It yields the protein CASSASGGRSISPLHF.

This clone has just one count. This sequence joins TRBV9 and TRBJ2-5; a weak D match, TRBD2 (7 bases). V lost 4 bases and J 1 base, leaving 11 bases between the germline ends. The CDR3 is 14 amino acids. Germline CDR1 and CDR2: SGDLS and YYNGEE. CDR3 coding DNA: TGTGCCAGCAGCCTCGGGGGGCTCCAAGAGACCCAGTACTTC. This codes for CASSLGGLQETQYF.